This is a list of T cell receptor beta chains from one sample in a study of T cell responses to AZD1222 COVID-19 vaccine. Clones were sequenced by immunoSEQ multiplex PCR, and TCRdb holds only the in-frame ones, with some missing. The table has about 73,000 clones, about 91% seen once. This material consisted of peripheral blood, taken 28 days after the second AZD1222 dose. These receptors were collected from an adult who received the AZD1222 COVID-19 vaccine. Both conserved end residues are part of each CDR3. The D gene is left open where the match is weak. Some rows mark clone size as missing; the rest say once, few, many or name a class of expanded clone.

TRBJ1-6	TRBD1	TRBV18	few	TGTGCCAGCTCACCATCATTGACAGGGGGCGGTTCACCCCTCCACTTT	CASSPSLTGGGSPLHF
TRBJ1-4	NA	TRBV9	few	TGTGCCAGCAGCTTTACAGGGTCGGGTAATGAAAAACTGTTTTTT	CASSFTGSGNEKLFF
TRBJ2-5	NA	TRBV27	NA	TGTGCCAGCAGTTTAACCAGGGAAGAGACCCAGTACTTC	CASSLTREETQYF
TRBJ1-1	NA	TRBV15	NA	TGTGCCACCAGCAGAGTAAGAGATTGGAACACTGAAGCTTTCTTT	CATSRVRDWNTEAFF
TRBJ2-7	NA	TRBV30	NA	TGTGCCTGGAGTGAGGGAAACTCCTACGAGCAGTACTTC	CAWSEGNSYEQYF
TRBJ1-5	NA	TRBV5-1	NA	TGCGCCAGCAGCTTGGGGGGGACATCCAATCAGCCCCAGCATTTT	CASSLGGTSNQPQHF
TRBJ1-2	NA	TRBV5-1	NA	TGCGCCAGCAGCTTGGTGGTAGGGTCTAACTATGGCTACACCTTC	CASSLVVGSNYGYTF
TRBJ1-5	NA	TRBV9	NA	TGTGCCAGCAGCGTAGGGGGTAGCGATCAGCCCCAGCATTTT	CASSVGGSDQPQHF
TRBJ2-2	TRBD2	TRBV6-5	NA	TGTGCCAGCAGTCTAGCGGGAAACACCGGGGAGCTGTTTTTT	CASSLAGNTGELFF
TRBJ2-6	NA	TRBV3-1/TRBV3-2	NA	TGTGCCAGCAGCCAAGGGGGACGTGGAAGCTCTGGGGCCAACGTCCTGACTTTC	CASSQGGRGSSGANVLTF
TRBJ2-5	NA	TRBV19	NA	TGTGCCAGTAGTCCCGGTGAGGGATTGCAAGAGACCCAGTACTTC	CASSPGEGLQETQYF
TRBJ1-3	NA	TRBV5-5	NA	TGTGCCAGCAGCTTTGGAGGAGCTTCTGGAAACACCATATATTTT	CASSFGGASGNTIYF
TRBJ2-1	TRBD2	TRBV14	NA	TGTGCCAGCAGCCCATCGCGGGGGGGCGCCCACAATGAGCAGTTCTTC	CASSPSRGGAHNEQFF
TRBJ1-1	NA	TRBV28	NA	TGTGCCAGCAGTTTAACGCTAAGCGCAGTGAACACTGAAGCTTTCTTT	CASSLTLSAVNTEAFF
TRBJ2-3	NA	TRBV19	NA	TGTGCCAGTAGTATAGGTTCTCTCGTGGATACGCAGTATTTT	CASSIGSLVDTQYF
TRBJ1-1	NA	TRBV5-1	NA	TGCGCCAGCAGCTTGAAAGGGGCGGGGAACACTGAAGCTTTCTTT	CASSLKGAGNTEAFF
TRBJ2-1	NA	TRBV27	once	TGTGCCAGCAGTTTATTTCTAGCCGGGACTTACAATGAGCAGTTCTTC	CASSLFLAGTYNEQFF
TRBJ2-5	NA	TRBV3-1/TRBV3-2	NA	TGTGCCAGCAGCCCTGGTCCACAAGAGACCCAGTACTTC	CASSPGPQETQYF
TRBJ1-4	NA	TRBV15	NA	TGTGCCACCAGCAGAGATCCCGGAGTTGCAACTAATGAAAAACTGTTTTTT	CATSRDPGVATNEKLFF
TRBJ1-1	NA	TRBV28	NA	TGTGCCAGCAGTTTACGAGGGGAGCAAGCTTTCTTT	CASSLRGEQAFF
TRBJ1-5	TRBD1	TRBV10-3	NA	TGTGCCATCAGTGAGGGGCAGGGGGCGAGTCAGCCCCAGCATTTT	CAISEGQGASQPQHF
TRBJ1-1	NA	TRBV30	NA	TGTGCCTGGAGTTCGGGGACCCTTAACACTGAAGCTTTCTTT	CAWSSGTLNTEAFF
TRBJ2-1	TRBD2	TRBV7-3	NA	TGTGCCAGCAGCTCCTACGGACTAGCGGGGGGAGGAAATGAGCAGTTCTTC	CASSSYGLAGGGNEQFF
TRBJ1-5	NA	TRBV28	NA	TGTGCCAGCAGTTTTCTGAACACTCAGCCCCAGCATTTT	CASSFLNTQPQHF
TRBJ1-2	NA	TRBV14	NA	TGTGCCAGCAGCCAGATGGACGGACGTAACCCATACTTC	CASSQMDGRNPYF
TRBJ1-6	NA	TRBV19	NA	TGTGCCAGTAAGAACAGCTATAATTCACCCCTCCACTTT	CASKNSYNSPLHF
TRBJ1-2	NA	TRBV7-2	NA	TGTGCCAGCAGCTTAGTCCTACAGGGTAACTATGGCTACACCTTC	CASSLVLQGNYGYTF
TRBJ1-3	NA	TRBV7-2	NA	TGTGCCAGCAGCCCGGTGGGAGGAAACACCATATATTTT	CASSPVGGNTIYF
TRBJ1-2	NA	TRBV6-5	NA	TGTGCCAGCAGTTACTCGGGGACGGTGAACTATGGCTACACCTTC	CASSYSGTVNYGYTF
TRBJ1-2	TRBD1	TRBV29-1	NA	TGCAGCGTTGCACCCGACAGGGAAAATGGCTACACCTTC	CSVAPDRENGYTF
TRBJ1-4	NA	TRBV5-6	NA	TGTGCCAGCAGCCAAAACCGGGACAAGTATTATGAAAAACTGTTTTTT	CASSQNRDKYYEKLFF
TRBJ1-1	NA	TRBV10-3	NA	TGTGCCATCAAGGCCACTTCGGGACCGAACACTGAAGCTTTCTTT	CAIKATSGPNTEAFF
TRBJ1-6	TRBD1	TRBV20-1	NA	TGCAGTGCTAGTAGGGACAGGGGGCAGTATAATTCACCCCTCCACTTT	CSASRDRGQYNSPLHF
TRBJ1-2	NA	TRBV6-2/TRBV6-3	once	TGTGCCAGCAGCGTCTCCCCGGGACGGGGCTATGGCTACACCTTC	CASSVSPGRGYGYTF
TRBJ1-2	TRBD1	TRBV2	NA	TGTGCCAGCAGAAACAGGGGCAACTATGGCTACACCTTC	CASRNRGNYGYTF
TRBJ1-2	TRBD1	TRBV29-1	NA	TGCAGCGTTGAGCGACAGGGGTTAGGCTATGGCTACACCTTC	CSVERQGLGYGYTF
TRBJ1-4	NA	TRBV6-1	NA	TGTGCCAGCAGTGAAAGGATCCAGATAACGGGACACCCTGAAAAACTGTTTTTT	CASSERIQITGHPEKLFF
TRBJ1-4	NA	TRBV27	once	TGTGCCAGCAGCTTGGTCAACAGGGTTGAAAAACTGTTTTTT	CASSLVNRVEKLFF
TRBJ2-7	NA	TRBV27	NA	TGTGCCAGCAGAGGAGGTCTCTGGGCTGACGAGCAGTACTTC	CASRGGLWADEQYF
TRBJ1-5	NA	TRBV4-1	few	TGCGCCAGCAGGGGGGGTCGGGGTCCTAGCAATCAGCCCCAGCATTTT	CASRGGRGPSNQPQHF
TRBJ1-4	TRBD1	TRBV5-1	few	TGCGCCAGCAGCTTGACAGGGGGCCCAACTAATGAAAAACTGTTTTTT	CASSLTGGPTNEKLFF
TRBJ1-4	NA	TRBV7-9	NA	TGTGCCAGCAGCTCTCCGGGACTGCAGAATGAAAAACTGTTTTTT	CASSSPGLQNEKLFF
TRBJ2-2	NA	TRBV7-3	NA	TGTGCCAGCAGACCGGTCGGGGGTTTAACCGGGGAGCTGTTTTTT	CASRPVGGLTGELFF
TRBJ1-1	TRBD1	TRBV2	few	TGTGCCAGCAGTCGGACAGGGATAGGGAACACTGAAGCTTTCTTT	CASSRTGIGNTEAFF
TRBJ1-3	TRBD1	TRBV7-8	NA	TGTGCCAGCAGCTCTGCAGGGGGATCCGGAAACACCATATATTTT	CASSSAGGSGNTIYF
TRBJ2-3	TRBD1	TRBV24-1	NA	TGTGCCACCAGTGATTTCAAGGGCAGGGGGCGTAAAGATACGCAGTATTTT	CATSDFKGRGRKDTQYF
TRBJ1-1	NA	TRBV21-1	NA	TGTGCCAGCAGCTTCGAGTTCGTCGTTGAAGCTTTCTTT	CASSFEFVVEAFF
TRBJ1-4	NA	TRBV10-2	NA	TGCGCTACCTCCGGGAGGTTTGAAAAACTGTTTTTT	CATSGRFEKLFF